A selection of T cell receptor beta chains follows, all from one sample in a study of blood T cells in healthy people across ages. TCRdb re-called the 5' RACE reads through MiXCR, storing one row per CDR3 protein. The sample yields about 1.1 million distinct CDR3 sequences, approximately 38% seen once. The sample consisted of blood. Every receptor here comes from a man younger than 30 in good health. Both conserved end residues are part of each CDR3. The D gene is left open where the match is weak. Size is omitted from some rows. Given values are once, few, many or a class for expanded clones.

size: once; V: TRBV27; D: .; J: TRBJ2-3; DNA: TGTGCCAGCAGTCCCGCGTACAGCACAGATACGCAGTATTTT; CDR3: CASSPAYSTDTQYF
size: .; V: TRBV18; D: .; J: TRBJ1-1; DNA: TGTGCCAGCTCATCCGATCCTGACCCGACACAAGCTTTCTTT; CDR3: CASSSDPDPTQAFF
size: few; V: TRBV15; D: TRBD1; J: TRBJ1-5; DNA: TGTGCCACCAGCGGAGGTCGAGGACAGGGGAATCAGCCCCAGCATTTT; CDR3: CATSGGRGQGNQPQHF
size: .; V: TRBV12-3/TRBV12-4; D: TRBD1; J: TRBJ2-1; DNA: TGTGCCAGCAGTCTAGACAGGGGGCTATCCGATGAGCAGTTCTTC; CDR3: CASSLDRGLSDEQFF
size: many; V: TRBV7-2; D: TRBD1; J: TRBJ2-1; DNA: TGTGCCAGCAGCTCACAGGGGGTAGTCTCCTACAATGAGCAGTTCTTC; CDR3: CASSSQGVVSYNEQFF
size: few; V: TRBV3-1; D: .; J: TRBJ2-4; DNA: TGTGCCAGCAGCCAAGATTTGGTAGCCAAAAACATTCAGTACTTC; CDR3: CASSQDLVAKNIQYF
size: .; V: TRBV29-1; D: .; J: TRBJ1-3; DNA: TGCAGCGTTGAAGATCGTTACGACACCGGCGGGGGAAACACCATATATTTT; CDR3: CSVEDRYDTGGGNTIYF
size: .; V: TRBV7-2; D: .; J: TRBJ1-3; DNA: TGTGCCAGCAGCTTCAGCCGGGCCGCCTCTGGAAACACCATATATTTT; CDR3: CASSFSRAASGNTIYF
size: few; V: TRBV12-5; D: .; J: TRBJ2-1; DNA: TGTGCTAGTGGTCCCGCGGATGAGCAGTTCTTC; CDR3: CASGPADEQFF
size: .; V: TRBV7-2; D: .; J: TRBJ2-7; DNA: TGTGCCAGCAGCCCCGGACTCGTCGAGCAGTACTTC; CDR3: CASSPGLVEQYF
size: .; V: TRBV9; D: TRBD1; J: TRBJ2-5; DNA: TGTGCCAGCACCCCCGGGACAGGGAGACAAGAGACCCAGTACTTC; CDR3: CASTPGTGRQETQYF
size: .; V: TRBV25-1; D: TRBD1; J: TRBJ1-2; DNA: TGTGCCAGCAGTGACTCGGGACAGGCCGTTAACTATGGCTACACCTTC; CDR3: CASSDSGQAVNYGYTF
size: few; V: TRBV4-2; D: .; J: TRBJ1-2; DNA: TGTGCCAGCAGCCAAACCTCGGCTGGGGGGAACTATGGCTACACCTTC; CDR3: CASSQTSAGGNYGYTF
size: few; V: TRBV25-1; D: .; J: TRBJ1-1; DNA: TGTGCCAGCAGTGCTGTCAGTGAAGCTTTCTTT; CDR3: CASSAVSEAFF
size: .; V: TRBV20-1; D: .; J: TRBJ2-3; DNA: TGCAGTGCTATGGGGACCTTCAGCGATACGCAGTATTTT; CDR3: CSAMGTFSDTQYF
size: .; V: TRBV25-1; D: .; J: TRBJ1-2; DNA: TGTGCCAGCAGGGAAAAGGGCGGGGCGAGTGGCTACACCTTC; CDR3: CASREKGGASGYTF
size: few; V: TRBV20-1; D: TRBD2; J: TRBJ2-1; DNA: TGCAGTGCCCTGACTAGCGGGGGACCCTACAATGAGCAGTTCTTC; CDR3: CSALTSGGPYNEQFF
size: .; V: TRBV20-1; D: TRBD1; J: TRBJ2-5; DNA: TGCAGTTGTGGGACAGGGATAAAGACCCAGTACTTC; CDR3: CSCGTGIKTQYF
size: .; V: TRBV14; D: TRBD1; J: TRBJ1-6; DNA: TGTGCCAGCAGCGAACGGATAGGGGGCTTGAATTCACCCCTCCACTTT; CDR3: CASSERIGGLNSPLHF
size: few; V: TRBV7-3; D: TRBD1; J: TRBJ1-1; DNA: TGTGCCAGCAGCTTTCAGACAGGGGGACTGAACACTGAAGCTTTCTTT; CDR3: CASSFQTGGLNTEAFF
size: .; V: TRBV6-5; D: TRBD2; J: TRBJ2-1; DNA: TGTGCCAGCAGAATGACTAGCGGGGGGCCAACCTACAATGAGCAGTTCTTC; CDR3: CASRMTSGGPTYNEQFF
size: .; V: TRBV12-3/TRBV12-4; D: TRBD1; J: TRBJ1-3; DNA: TGTGCCAGCAGTGACCACAGGGGCCACTCTGGAAACACCATATATTTT; CDR3: CASSDHRGHSGNTIYF
size: .; V: TRBV4-1; D: .; J: TRBJ1-4; DNA: TGCGCCAGCAGCCAAGAATTGAATGCCGGGAAACTGTTTTTT; CDR3: CASSQELNAGKLFF
size: .; V: TRBV6-2/TRBV6-3; D: .; J: TRBJ2-7; DNA: TGTGCCAGCAGATCAGGGGCGGGGCCATACGAGCAGTACTTC; CDR3: CASRSGAGPYEQYF
size: .; V: TRBV7-3; D: .; J: TRBJ1-4; DNA: TGTGCCGGCAGCCTCAGACCCGGAGCAACTAATGAAAAACTGTTTTTT; CDR3: CAGSLRPGATNEKLFF
size: few; V: TRBV6-1; D: .; J: TRBJ1-6; DNA: TGTGCCAGCAGTGGATACAGGGCCTTCGATTCACCCCTCCACTTT; CDR3: CASSGYRAFDSPLHF
size: many; V: TRBV20-1; D: .; J: TRBJ2-1; DNA: TGCAGTGCTAAACAGGAGACCTACAATGAGCAGTTCTTC; CDR3: CSAKQETYNEQFF
size: .; V: TRBV7-9; D: .; J: TRBJ2-1; DNA: TGTGCCAGCAGCTTAGCGCGGTCAGACAATGAGCAGTTCTTC; CDR3: CASSLARSDNEQFF
size: .; V: TRBV6-1; D: .; J: TRBJ1-1; DNA: TGTGCCAGCAGTGAAAGGTCAAGAACTGAAGCTTTCTTT; CDR3: CASSERSRTEAFF
size: .; V: TRBV28; D: .; J: TRBJ1-2; DNA: TGTGCCAGCAGTTACCACCCAATCCGACAGGCCCGACCTAACTATGGCTACACCTTC; CDR3: CASSYHPIRQARPNYGYTF
size: .; V: TRBV5-1; D: .; J: TRBJ2-1; DNA: TGCACCAGCAGCTACACATTCCGGGACGGAAAACACAATGAGCAGTTCTTC; CDR3: CTSSYTFRDGKHNEQFF
size: few; V: TRBV2; D: .; J: TRBJ1-2; DNA: TGTGCCAGCAGTGTTGATAGCTCTAACTATGGCTACACCTTC; CDR3: CASSVDSSNYGYTF
size: few; V: TRBV4-3; D: .; J: TRBJ2-1; DNA: TGCGCCAGCAGCCAAGGAGTGTGGGGCCACACAAACAATGAGCAGTTCTTC; CDR3: CASSQGVWGHTNNEQFF
size: few; V: TRBV4-3; D: .; J: TRBJ1-2; DNA: TGCGCCAGCAGCCAAGACCCCAGGGTGATTGGAGGCTACACCTTC; CDR3: CASSQDPRVIGGYTF
size: .; V: TRBV5-1; D: .; J: TRBJ2-3; DNA: TGCGCCAGCAGCTCCTACCGGGGGACAGAGACGCAGTATTTT; CDR3: CASSSYRGTETQYF
size: .; V: TRBV7-2; D: TRBD2; J: TRBJ2-5; DNA: TGTGCCAGCAGCACCGGACTAGCGGGGACGGAGACCCAGTACTTC; CDR3: CASSTGLAGTETQYF
size: .; V: TRBV6-5; D: .; J: TRBJ2-5; DNA: TGTGCCACCCATGGTGGGGGAAACCAAGAGACCCAGTACTTC; CDR3: CATHGGGNQETQYF
size: few; V: TRBV20-1; D: .; J: TRBJ1-4; DNA: TGCAGTGCTAGAGTTGACAGTGTTGGTGAAAAACTGTTTTTT; CDR3: CSARVDSVGEKLFF
size: .; V: TRBV21-1; D: .; J: TRBJ1-2; DNA: TGTGCCAGCAGCAAGGACAGGGACCATATTAGCTACACCTTC; CDR3: CASSKDRDHISYTF
size: many; V: TRBV30; D: TRBD1; J: TRBJ1-2; DNA: TGTGCCTGGAGTAACACAGGGGGCGTCGACTATGGCTACACCTTC; CDR3: CAWSNTGGVDYGYTF
size: many; V: TRBV3-1; D: .; J: TRBJ1-1; DNA: TGTGCCAGCAGCCAAGGACTTGAGAACACTGAAGCTTTCTTT; CDR3: CASSQGLENTEAFF
size: few; V: TRBV20-1; D: TRBD2; J: TRBJ2-3; DNA: TGCAGTGCTAGCGGGGGGGTAAATACGCAGTATTTT; CDR3: CSASGGVNTQYF
size: .; V: TRBV28; D: TRBD1; J: TRBJ1-2; DNA: TGTGCCAGCACCTTACGTCCCGGGACAGGGAACTATGGCTACACCTTC; CDR3: CASTLRPGTGNYGYTF
size: .; V: TRBV3-1; D: .; J: TRBJ2-2; DNA: TGTGCCAGCAGCCAAGATTGGGGAAGCGGCACCGGGGAGCTGTTTTTT; CDR3: CASSQDWGSGTGELFF
size: many; V: TRBV20-1; D: TRBD1; J: TRBJ2-7; DNA: TGCAGTGCTATTGGACAGGGAGAGGACGAGCAGTACTTC; CDR3: CSAIGQGEDEQYF
size: .; V: TRBV5-1; D: .; J: TRBJ2-2; DNA: TGCGCCAGCAGCTTGGCCCCGGTTCGCACCGGGGAGCTGTTTTTT; CDR3: CASSLAPVRTGELFF
size: once; V: TRBV20-1; D: TRBD1; J: TRBJ2-1; DNA: TGCAGTGCTAGGGGGACAGGGGGCTTGAATGAGCAGTTCTTC; CDR3: CSARGTGGLNEQFF
size: once; V: TRBV5-1; D: .; J: TRBJ1-1; DNA: TGCGCCAGCAGCTTGGGGCAGGGTGGGTCTGAAGCTTTCTTT; CDR3: CASSLGQGGSEAFF
size: .; V: TRBV12-3/TRBV12-4; D: TRBD1; J: TRBJ1-5; DNA: TGTGCCAGCAGTTTAAGCCCACAGGGGGGTCAGCCCCAGCATTTT; CDR3: CASSLSPQGGQPQHF
size: .; V: TRBV20-1; D: .; J: TRBJ1-5; DNA: TGCAGTGCTACGAGCGGGGACAGCAATCAGCCCCAGCATTTT; CDR3: CSATSGDSNQPQHF
size: .; V: TRBV21-1; D: .; J: TRBJ2-3; DNA: TGTGCCAGCAGCAAAGCCCTTTTTTTGCGACAGGGGAGAGATACGCAGTATTTT; CDR3: CASSKALFLRQGRDTQYF